The 29 T cell receptor beta chains below all came from one sample that was sequenced in a study of identical twins. One entry per CDR3 protein, called by TCRdb with MiXCR from the 5' RACE reads. The sample contains over 200,000 distinct CDR3 sequences, approximately 10% of which appear only once. Sequencing used memory T cells sorted from blood. Receptors were obtained from a man aged 50-60 years in good health.

This clonotype was observed many times. V is TRBV9 and J is TRBJ2-7; D gene uncertain. CDR1 is SGDLS, CDR2 YYNGEE, per germline. This CDR3 comprises 15 residues. V was clipped by 0 bases and J by 5 bases, with 15 bases between them. CDR3 nucleotide sequence: TGTGCCAGCAGCGTAGGAGTACTGCCCGTCGACGAGCAGTACTTC. This gives the protein CASSVGVLPVDEQYF. Drawing the rest from reference TRBV9 and TRBJ2-7, the complete variable domain is DSGVTQTPKHLITATGQRVTLRCSPRSGDLSVYWYQQSLDQGLQFLIQYYNGEERAKGNILERFSAQQFPDLHSELNLSSLELGDSALYFCASSVGVLPVDEQYFGPGTRLTVT.

The J gene is TRBJ2-1, the V gene TRBV7-9; maybe TRBD1 (6 bases). Germline V gene data show CDR1 as SEHNR and CDR2 as FQNEAQ (reference sequence). The CDR3 has 14 amino acids. Trimming cost V 5 bases and J 3 bases, with 11 bases left between them. The CDR3 loop is CASSRGQSYNEQFF. The CDR3 nucleotides read TGTGCCAGCAGCAGAGGACAGAGCTACAATGAGCAGTTCTTC. The full variable domain, rest sourced from reference TRBV7-9 and TRBJ2-1, is DTGVSQNPRHKITKRGQNVTFRCDPISEHNRLYWYRQTLGQGPEFLTYFQNEAQLEKSRLLSDRFSAERPKGSFSTLEIQRTEQGDSAMYLCASSRGQSYNEQFFGPGTRLTVL.

This clonotype was found a few times. The chain combines TRBV28 with TRBJ1-2, with 8 bases fitting TRBD1. Germline assignment: CDR1 MDHEN and CDR2 SYDVKM. The J segment lost 6 bases and the V segment lost 2 bases, leaving 8 bases of the junction unmatched. The CDR3 length is 15 residues. CDR3 bases: TGTGCCAGCAGTTTACTATCAGGGGGCTCGGATGGCTACACCTTC. It yields the protein CASSLLSGGSDGYTF.

This clonotype has only a few counts. The chain uses TRBV11-2 and TRBJ2-1; 11 bases align to TRBD2. V shed 4 bases and J 5 bases; nucleotides not matched to a gene: 16. Per germline, CDR1 SGHAT and CDR2 FQNNGV. This CDR3 comprises 19 residues. CDR3 bases: TGTGCCAGCAGCTCGGGCGGGACTAGCGGAAGCAGGTGGGACAATGAGCAGTTCTTC. It yields the protein CASSSGGTSGSRWDNEQFF.

This clonotype was seen a few times. The gene calls are TRBV2 and TRBJ2-1; TRBD1 aligns across 9 bases. The germline CDR1 and CDR2 sequences are SNHLY and FYNNEI. The V gene end was trimmed by 1 base and the J gene end by 5 bases; junction bases not matched to a gene: 3. The CDR3 totals 15 residues. The CDR3, as DNA: TGTGCCAGCAGTGAAGGGACAGGGGTTCACAATGAGCAGTTCTTC. Translation: CASSEGTGVHNEQFF.

The table lists this clonotype with a few counts. The chain has TRBV6-2 or TRBV6-3 and TRBJ2-2; tentatively, D is TRBD2 (6 bases). The CDR3 sequence is 14 residues long. The germline gives CDR1 MNHEY, CDR2 SVGEGT. V lost 6 bases, J lost 3 bases, and 11 bases lay in between. The CDR3 DNA reads TGTGCCAGCAGCCATCAGCGGGACACCGGGGAGCTGTTTTTT. Translating gives CASSHQRDTGELFF.

This clonotype was observed a few times. The chain is built from TRBV11-2 and TRBJ2-2; D is perhaps TRBD1 (7 bases). This CDR3 has 15 amino acids. Trimming removed 5 bases at V and 5 bases at J, with 15 bases between. From germline, CDR1 is SGHAT and CDR2 FQNNGV. CDR3 DNA sequence: TGTGCCAGCAGCCCCGTGTCAGGGGGGACCGGGGAGCTGTTTTTT. Amino acid sequence: CASSPVSGGTGELFF.

The V gene is TRBV28, the J gene TRBJ2-7, with 7 bases lining up with TRBD1. This CDR3 has 15 residues. J was trimmed by 0 bases and V by 5 bases; bases with no gene match: 7. Germline-derived CDR1 and CDR2 are MDHEN and SYDVKM. The CDR3 here is CASSKRQGLSYEQYF. CDR3 nucleotides: TGTGCCAGCAGTAAGAGACAGGGTCTCTCCTACGAGCAGTACTTC.

The table lists this clonotype with many counts. The rearrangement joins TRBV27 to TRBJ2-1; 7 bases align to TRBD2. The ends lost 6 bases at V and 4 bases at J; junction bases unmatched: 9. Germline values: CDR1 MNHEY, CDR2 SMNVEV (reference sequence). CDR3 length: 15 amino acids. The CDR3 DNA follows: TGTGCCAGCAGGACAATAGCGGGTAATTACAATGAGCAGTTCTTC. Encoded protein: CASRTIAGNYNEQFF.

This clonotype was recorded at least ten times. The chain links TRBV6-5 to TRBJ2-5, with D possibly being TRBD1 (5 bases). This CDR3 spans 15 amino acids. V was cut by 0 bases and J by 5 bases, with 13 bases left in between. Germline-derived CDR1 and CDR2 are MNHEY and SVGAGI. The CDR3 DNA is TGTGCCAGCAGTTACTCGTGGTGGGGCGCGGAGACCCAGTACTTC. Amino acids: CASSYSWWGAETQYF.

V is TRBV5-6 and J is TRBJ2-2; 12 positions agree with TRBD2. From germline, CDR1 is SGHDT and CDR2 YYEEEE. The V and J ends lost 1 base and 5 bases, in that order; junction bases with no gene match: 6. CDR3 length equals 17 residues. As DNA, the CDR3 is TGTGCCAGCAGCTTGAGTTGGACTAGCGGGATTACCGGGGAGCTGTTTTTT. This encodes CASSLSWTSGITGELFF.

This sequence joins TRBV28 and TRBJ2-2; D is perhaps TRBD1 or TRBD2 (5 bases each). CDR3 size: 12 residues. CDR1 and CDR2 from the germline V gene are MDHEN and SYDVKM. V was shortened by 8 bases and J by 6 bases, with 10 bases between the two germline ends. The CDR3 sequence: CASEGRAGELFF. Written as DNA, the CDR3 is TGTGCCAGCGAGGGACGCGCCGGGGAGCTGTTTTTT. Based on the CDR3 plus reference TRBV28 and TRBJ2-2, the full variable domain is DVKVTQSSRYLVKRTGEKVFLECVQDMDHENMFWYRQDPGLGLRLIYFSYDVKMKEKGDIPEGYSVSREKKERFSLILESASTNQTSMYLCASEGRAGELFFGEGSRLTVL.

This clonotype appeared a few times. The J gene is TRBJ1-3, the V gene TRBV28; 8 bases line up with TRBD1. Losses at the gene ends were 3 bases for V and 2 bases for J; bases not matched to a gene: 9. This CDR3 has 17 residues. Germline loops: CDR1 MDHEN, CDR2 SYDVKM. The CDR3 sequence is CASSLFRTGSAGNTIYF. CDR3 in DNA: TGTGCCAGCAGTTTGTTTAGGACAGGGAGTGCTGGAAACACCATATATTTT.

This clonotype was counted ten times or more. The V and J genes are TRBV4-1 and TRBJ2-1; D is tentatively TRBD1 or TRBD2 (5 bases each). CDR1 MGHRA and CDR2 YSYEKL come from the germline V gene. This CDR3 has 22 amino acids. Trimming pared 0 bases from V and 5 bases from J, leaving 32 bases between. For the CDR3, the DNA is TGCGCCAGCAGCCAAGACCCCCCACCGAGGGGCCTTCGGGCTTTACGCGACAATGAGCAGTTCTTC. Residues: CASSQDPPPRGLRALRDNEQFF.

The V and J genes are TRBV3-1 and TRBJ1-1, with no clear D. CDR3 length: 19 residues. The germline gives CDR1 LGHDT, CDR2 YNNKEL (reference sequence). Trimming removed 0 bases from V and 0 bases from J, with 20 bases in between. The CDR3 loop is CASSQDREGLQKMNTEAFF. CDR3 DNA: TGTGCCAGCAGCCAAGATCGAGAGGGTCTACAAAAGATGAACACTGAAGCTTTCTTT.

This clonotype was counted at least ten times. The chain links TRBV28 to TRBJ2-7; perhaps TRBD1 as D (6 bases). CDR1 is MDHEN, CDR2 SYDVKM, per germline. The CDR3 spans 11 residues. Trimming stripped 5 bases from V and 7 bases from J, with 9 bases between. CDR3 loop: CASSRTAEQYF. The CDR3, as DNA: TGTGCCAGCAGTAGGACAGCAGAGCAGTACTTC.

In this sample, this clonotype turned up many times. The CDR3 DNA sequence: TGTGCCAGCAGTGAAGCTCGTCGGGAAGGTAGGCCCCAGCATTTT. This sequence encodes CASSEARREGRPQHF. The chain uses TRBV6-1 and TRBJ1-5; D unclear. This CDR3 has 15 amino acids. CDR1 is MNHNS, CDR2 SASEGT, per germline. Trimming took off 0 bases at V and 9 bases at J, with 15 bases between the two ends.

This clonotype was detected only a few times. The J gene is TRBJ1-3, the V gene TRBV12-3 or TRBV12-4, with a tentative D call TRBD1 (5 bases). Deletions cut 5 bases from V and 4 bases from J, with 15 bases between. The CDR3 length is 15 residues. CDR3 DNA: TGTGCCAGCAGTCTGTCCTACCGACAGGGAAACACCATATATTTT. This gives the protein CASSLSYRQGNTIYF.

The sample holds many counts of this clonotype. The V call is TRBV18, the J call TRBJ1-5, with TRBD1 matching over 9 bases. The CDR3 consists of 15 residues. Germline V CDR1 and CDR2: KGHSH, LQKENI. Losses at the gene ends were 5 bases for V and 3 bases for J; bases not matched to a gene: 5. CDR3 amino acids: CASSSGTGNNQPQHF. CDR3 DNA sequence: TGTGCCAGCTCAAGCGGGACAGGGAACAATCAGCCCCAGCATTTT.

V usage is TRBV29-1 and J usage is TRBJ2-5; unclear D gene. The CDR3 totals 13 residues. V was pared by 5 bases and J by 5 bases, with 15 bases between. Germline V gives CDR1 SQVTM, CDR2 ANQGSEA. The CDR3 is CSVLGNHGETQYF. The CDR3 nucleotides are TGCAGCGTTTTAGGTAACCATGGGGAGACCCAGTACTTC.

Ten or more counts support this clonotype. This sequence joins TRBV7-2 and TRBJ2-7; 11 positions match TRBD2. Trimming removed 5 bases from V and 2 bases from J; junction bases left unmatched: 2. CDR1 is SGHTA, CDR2 FQGNSA, per germline. This CDR3 has 14 residues. CDR3 sequence reads: CASSPGLAAYEQYF. CDR3 bases: TGTGCCAGCAGCCCGGGACTAGCGGCCTACGAGCAGTACTTC.

This clonotype was picked up many times. The rearrangement uses TRBV29-1 and TRBJ2-5, with 11 bases fitting TRBD1. V trimming: 7 bases; J trimming: 5 bases; junction bases outside the gene matches: 6. Germline CDR1 and CDR2: SQVTM and ANQGSEA. The CDR3 is 13 residues long. The CDR3 sequence is CSGGQGAMETQYF. CDR3 nucleotide sequence: TGCAGCGGTGGACAGGGGGCGATGGAGACCCAGTACTTC.

The gene calls are TRBV20-1 and TRBJ1-1; 10 nucleotides line up with TRBD1. The CDR3 is 14 amino acids. The trim removed 6 bases at V and 6 bases at J, leaving 10 bases unmatched. CDR1 DFQATT and CDR2 SNEGSKA come from the germline V gene (reference sequence). The CDR3 sequence is CSARRQGARAEAFF. For the CDR3, the DNA is TGCAGTGCCCGAAGACAGGGGGCGCGTGCTGAAGCTTTCTTT.

This rearrangement joins TRBV6-1 to TRBJ1-5, with D possibly being TRBD1 (6 bases). The germline gives CDR1 MNHNS, CDR2 SASEGT. V shed 1 base and J shed 7 bases, with 14 bases lying between them. The CDR3 has 15 amino acids. Here the CDR3 DNA reads TGTGCCAGCAGTGAAGTGACCGGGACACCGCAGCCCCAGCATTTT. It encodes CASSEVTGTPQPQHF.

In this sample, this clonotype turned up a few times. The chain has TRBV4-1 and TRBJ2-7; no clear D gene. Germline values: CDR1 MGHRA, CDR2 YSYEKL. V shed 5 bases and J shed 6 bases, with 11 bases lying between them. This CDR3 contains 12 residues. CDR3 sequence: CASSVGWGEQYF. For the CDR3, the DNA is TGCGCCAGCAGCGTAGGGTGGGGCGAGCAGTACTTC.

The chain recombines TRBV25-1 with TRBJ2-2; TRBD1 matches 8 bases. V was pared by 6 bases and J by 8 bases, with 11 bases of the junction left unmatched. Germline CDR1 is MGHDK and CDR2 is SYGVNS. The CDR3 spans 15 residues. CDR3 bases: TGTGCCAGCAGGTCCGGGACAGGTCTCTTTGGGGAGCTGTTTTTT. This sequence encodes CASRSGTGLFGELFF.

This clonotype has ten or more counts. V is TRBV7-9 and J is TRBJ2-3, with 7 bases matching TRBD1. CDR1 and CDR2 from the germline V gene are SEHNR and FQNEAQ (reference sequence). The CDR3 has 13 residues. J was trimmed by 6 bases and V by 5 bases; bases with no gene match: 5. The CDR3 spells CASSMGQPDTQYF. In DNA, the CDR3 is TGTGCCAGCAGCATGGGACAGCCGGATACGCAGTATTTT.

The chain combines TRBV5-4 with TRBJ2-5, with D perhaps TRBD2 (5 bases). V shed 4 bases and J shed 6 bases, with 16 bases lying between them. CDR1 SGHNT and CDR2 YYREEE come from the germline V gene (reference sequence). The CDR3 loop spans 14 amino acids. CDR3 residues: CASSGWSGLQTQYF. As DNA, the CDR3 is TGTGCCAGCAGCGGCTGGAGCGGCCTTCAGACCCAGTACTTC.

The chain uses TRBV4-2 and TRBJ2-1; TRBD2 matches at 9 bases. The germline gives CDR1 LGHNA, CDR2 YNFKEQ. CDR3 size: 15 residues. The ends lost 8 bases at V and 9 bases at J; junction bases unmatched: 14. CDR3: CASGLAGGTTTEQFF. In nucleotides, the CDR3 is TGTGCCAGCGGTCTGGCGGGGGGGACTACAACTGAGCAGTTCTTC.